This TCR beta chain emerged from a study of technical replicates of blood from a few donors. Using immunoSEQ multiplex PCR, the repertoire was profiled, and TCRdb retains in-frame clones only, with some absent. The repertoire includes about 15,000 clones, 65% to 85% of them detected once, and approximately 12% sits in the top ten. The CDR3 consists of 16 residues. Germline CDR1 reads SGHAT; CDR2 reads FQNNGV. V dropped 1 base and J dropped 7; count of bases not matched to a gene: 9. This TCR derives from a human donor in good health. This chain uses TRBV11-2 with TRBJ2-7; 11 bases are a match to TRBD2. The sequenced sample was PBMCs. The CDR3 reads CASSLAGLAGLSEQYF. The CDR3 region has the DNA TGTGCCAGCAGCTTAGCTGGACTAGCGGGTCTGTCTGAGCAGTACTTC.